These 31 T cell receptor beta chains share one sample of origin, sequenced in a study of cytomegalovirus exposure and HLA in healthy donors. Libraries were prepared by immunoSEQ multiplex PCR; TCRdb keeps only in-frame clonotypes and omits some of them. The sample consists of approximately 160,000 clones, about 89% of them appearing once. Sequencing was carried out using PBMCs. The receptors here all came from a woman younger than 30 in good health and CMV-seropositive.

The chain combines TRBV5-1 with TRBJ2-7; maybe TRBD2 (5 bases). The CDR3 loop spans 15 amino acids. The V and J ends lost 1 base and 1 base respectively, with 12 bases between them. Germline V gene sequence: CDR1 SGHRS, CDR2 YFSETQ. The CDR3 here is CASSLPGLGSYEQYF. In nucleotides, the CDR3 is TGCGCCAGCAGCTTGCCAGGACTGGGATCCTACGAGCAGTACTTC.

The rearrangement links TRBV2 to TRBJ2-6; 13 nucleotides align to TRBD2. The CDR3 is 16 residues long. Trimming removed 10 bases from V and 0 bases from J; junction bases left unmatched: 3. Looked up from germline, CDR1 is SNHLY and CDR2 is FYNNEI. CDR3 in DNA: TGTGCCAACGGACTAGCGGGAGTCTCTGGGGCCAACGTCCTGACTTTC. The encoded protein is CANGLAGVSGANVLTF.

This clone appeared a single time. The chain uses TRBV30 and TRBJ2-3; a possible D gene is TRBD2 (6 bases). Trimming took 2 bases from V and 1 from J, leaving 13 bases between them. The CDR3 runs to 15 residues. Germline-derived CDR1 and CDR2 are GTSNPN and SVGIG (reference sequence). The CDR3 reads CAWSPYSGRTDTQYF. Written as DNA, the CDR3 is TGTGCCTGGAGTCCATATAGCGGACGCACAGATACGCAGTATTTT.

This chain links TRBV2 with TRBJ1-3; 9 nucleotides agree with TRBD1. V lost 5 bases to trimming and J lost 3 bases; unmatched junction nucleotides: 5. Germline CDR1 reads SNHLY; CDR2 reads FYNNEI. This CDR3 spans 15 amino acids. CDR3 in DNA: TGTGCCAGCAGTCCCGACAGGGGGGTTGGAAACACCATATATTTT. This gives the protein CASSPDRGVGNTIYF.

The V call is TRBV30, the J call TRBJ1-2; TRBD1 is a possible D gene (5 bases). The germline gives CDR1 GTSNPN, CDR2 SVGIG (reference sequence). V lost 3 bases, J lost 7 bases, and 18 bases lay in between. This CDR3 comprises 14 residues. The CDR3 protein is CAWSRTFEVTGYTF. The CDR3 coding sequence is TGTGCCTGGAGCAGGACATTTGAGGTGACTGGCTACACCTTC.

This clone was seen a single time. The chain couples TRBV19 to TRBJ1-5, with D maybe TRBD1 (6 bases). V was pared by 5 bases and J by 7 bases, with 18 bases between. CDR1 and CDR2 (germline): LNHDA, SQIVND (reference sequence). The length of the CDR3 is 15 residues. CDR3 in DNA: TGTGCCAGTAGTCTTACCTGGGGGCGCAGACAGCCCCAGCATTTT. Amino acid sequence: CASSLTWGRRQPQHF.

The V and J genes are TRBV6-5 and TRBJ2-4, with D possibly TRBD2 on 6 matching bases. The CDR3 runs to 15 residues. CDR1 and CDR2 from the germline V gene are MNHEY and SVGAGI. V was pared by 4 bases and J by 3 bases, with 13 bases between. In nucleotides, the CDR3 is TGTGCCAGCAGTTTCACCGGGACTCACAAAAACATTCAGTACTTC. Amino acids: CASSFTGTHKNIQYF.

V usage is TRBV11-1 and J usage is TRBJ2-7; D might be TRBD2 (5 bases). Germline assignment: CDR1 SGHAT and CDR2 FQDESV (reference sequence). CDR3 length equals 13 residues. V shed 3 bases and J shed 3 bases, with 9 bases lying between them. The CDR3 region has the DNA TGTGCCAGCAGCTTGGACTCTAGCTACGAGCAGTACTTC. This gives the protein CASSLDSSYEQYF.

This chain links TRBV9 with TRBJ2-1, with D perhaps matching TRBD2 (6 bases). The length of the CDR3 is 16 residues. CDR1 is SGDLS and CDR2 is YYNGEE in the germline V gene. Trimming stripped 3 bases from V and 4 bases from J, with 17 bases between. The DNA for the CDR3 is TGTGCCAGCAGCGCCGGTTCGGCGCGGGAATACAATGAGCAGTTCTTC. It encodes CASSAGSAREYNEQFF.

The CDR3 sequence: CASSQDSTSGGWNEQFF. The CDR3 bases are TGCGCCAGCAGCCAAGATTCGACTAGCGGCGGTTGGAATGAGCAGTTCTTC. The chain employs TRBV4-1 and TRBJ2-1, with 9 bases matching TRBD2. The CDR3 runs to 17 residues. CDR1 and CDR2 from the germline V gene are MGHRA and YSYEKL. The ends lost 0 bases at V and 7 bases at J; junction bases unmatched: 10.

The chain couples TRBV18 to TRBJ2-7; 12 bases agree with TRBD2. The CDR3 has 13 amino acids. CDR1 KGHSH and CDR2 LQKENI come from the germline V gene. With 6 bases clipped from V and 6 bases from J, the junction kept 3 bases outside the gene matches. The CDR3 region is CASSTSGSPEQYF. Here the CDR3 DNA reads TGTGCCAGCTCGACTAGCGGGAGTCCCGAGCAGTACTTC.

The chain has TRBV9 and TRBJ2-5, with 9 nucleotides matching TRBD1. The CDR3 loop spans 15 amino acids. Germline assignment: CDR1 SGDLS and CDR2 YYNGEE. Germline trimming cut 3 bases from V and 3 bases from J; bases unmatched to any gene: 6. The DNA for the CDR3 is TGTGCCAGCAGCGAGGGGACAGGGAGGGAAGAGACCCAGTACTTC. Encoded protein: CASSEGTGREETQYF.

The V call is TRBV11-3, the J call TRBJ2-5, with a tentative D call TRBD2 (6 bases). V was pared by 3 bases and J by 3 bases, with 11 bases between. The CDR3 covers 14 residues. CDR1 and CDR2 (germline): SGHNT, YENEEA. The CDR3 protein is CASSFQLAEETQYF. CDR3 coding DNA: TGTGCCAGCAGCTTTCAACTAGCCGAAGAGACCCAGTACTTC.

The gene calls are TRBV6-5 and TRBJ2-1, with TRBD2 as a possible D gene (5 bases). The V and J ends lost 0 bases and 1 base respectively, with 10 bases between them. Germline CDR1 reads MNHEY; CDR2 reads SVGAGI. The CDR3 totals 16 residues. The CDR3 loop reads CASSYSTGWSYNEQFF. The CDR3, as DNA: TGTGCCAGCAGTTACTCGACGGGATGGTCCTACAATGAGCAGTTCTTC.

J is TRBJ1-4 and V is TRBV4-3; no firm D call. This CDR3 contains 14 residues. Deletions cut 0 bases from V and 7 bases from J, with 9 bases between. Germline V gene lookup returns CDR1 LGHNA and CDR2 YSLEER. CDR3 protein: CASSQDRVGEKLFF. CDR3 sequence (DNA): TGCGCCAGCAGCCAAGATCGGGTGGGTGAAAAACTGTTTTTT.

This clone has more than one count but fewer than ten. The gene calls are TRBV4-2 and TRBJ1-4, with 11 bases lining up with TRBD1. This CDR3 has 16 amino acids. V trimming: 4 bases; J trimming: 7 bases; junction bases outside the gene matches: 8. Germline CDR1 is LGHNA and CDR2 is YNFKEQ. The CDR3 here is CASSPEPGQGGEKLFF. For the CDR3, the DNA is TGTGCCAGCAGCCCCGAACCGGGACAGGGGGGTGAAAAACTGTTTTTT.

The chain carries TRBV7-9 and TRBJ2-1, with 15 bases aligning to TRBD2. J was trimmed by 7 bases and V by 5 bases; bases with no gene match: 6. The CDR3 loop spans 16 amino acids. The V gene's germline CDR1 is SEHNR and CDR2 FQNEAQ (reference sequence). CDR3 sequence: CASSPGLAGGMNEQFF. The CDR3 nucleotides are TGTGCCAGCAGCCCAGGACTAGCGGGAGGGATGAATGAGCAGTTCTTC.

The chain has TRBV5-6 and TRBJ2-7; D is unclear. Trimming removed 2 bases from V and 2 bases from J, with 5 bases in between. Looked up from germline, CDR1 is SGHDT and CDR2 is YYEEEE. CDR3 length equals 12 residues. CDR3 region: CASSFRAYEQYF. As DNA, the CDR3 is TGTGCCAGCAGCTTTCGCGCCTACGAGCAGTACTTC.

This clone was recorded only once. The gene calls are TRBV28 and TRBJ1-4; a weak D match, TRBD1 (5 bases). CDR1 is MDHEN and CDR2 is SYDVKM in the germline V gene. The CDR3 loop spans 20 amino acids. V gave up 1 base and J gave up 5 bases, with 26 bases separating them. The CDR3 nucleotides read TGTGCCAGCAGTTTATTCATGGACTACAGGCGAACTCGTTCAAATGAAAAACTGTTTTTT. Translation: CASSLFMDYRRTRSNEKLFF. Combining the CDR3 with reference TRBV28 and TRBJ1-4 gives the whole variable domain DVKVTQSSRYLVKRTGEKVFLECVQDMDHENMFWYRQDPGLGLRLIYFSYDVKMKEKGDIPEGYSVSREKKERFSLILESASTNQTSMYLCASSLFMDYRRTRSNEKLFFGSGTQLSVL.

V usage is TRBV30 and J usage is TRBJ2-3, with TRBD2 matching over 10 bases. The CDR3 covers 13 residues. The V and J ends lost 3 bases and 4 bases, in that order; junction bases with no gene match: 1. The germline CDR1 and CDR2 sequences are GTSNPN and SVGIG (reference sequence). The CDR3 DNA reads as TGTGCCTGGAGGCTAGCGGGGGCAGATACGCAGTATTTT. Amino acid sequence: CAWRLAGADTQYF.

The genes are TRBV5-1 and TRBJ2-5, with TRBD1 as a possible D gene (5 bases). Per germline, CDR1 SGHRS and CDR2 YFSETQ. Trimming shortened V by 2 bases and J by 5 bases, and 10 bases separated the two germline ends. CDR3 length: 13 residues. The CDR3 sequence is CASSLGARETQYF. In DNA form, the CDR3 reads TGCGCCAGCAGCTTAGGGGCGCGGGAGACCCAGTACTTC. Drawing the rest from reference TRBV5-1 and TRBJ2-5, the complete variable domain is KAGVTQTPRYLIKTRGQQVTLSCSPISGHRSVSWYQQTPGQGLQFLFEYFSETQRNKGNFPGRFSGRQFSNSRSEMNVSTLELGDSALYLCASSLGARETQYFGPGTRLLVL.

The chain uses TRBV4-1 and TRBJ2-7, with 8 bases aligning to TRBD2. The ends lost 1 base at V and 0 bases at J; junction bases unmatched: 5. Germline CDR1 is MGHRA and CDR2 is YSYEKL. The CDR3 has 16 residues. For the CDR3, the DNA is TGCGCCAGCAGCCAAGCTAGCGGGCTCAGCTCCTACGAGCAGTACTTC. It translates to CASSQASGLSSYEQYF.

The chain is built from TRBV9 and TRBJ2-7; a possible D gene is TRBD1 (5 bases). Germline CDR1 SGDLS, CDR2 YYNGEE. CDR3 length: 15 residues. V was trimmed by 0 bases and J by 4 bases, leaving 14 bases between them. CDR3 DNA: TGTGCCAGCAGCGTAGTCCCAGGGTTTTTATACGAGCAGTACTTC. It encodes CASSVVPGFLYEQYF.

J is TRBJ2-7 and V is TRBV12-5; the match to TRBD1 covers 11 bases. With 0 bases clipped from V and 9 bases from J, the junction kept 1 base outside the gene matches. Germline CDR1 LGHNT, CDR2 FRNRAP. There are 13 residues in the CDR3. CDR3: CASGLVGTGGQYF. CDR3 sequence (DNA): TGTGCTAGTGGTTTGGTAGGGACAGGGGGGCAGTACTTC. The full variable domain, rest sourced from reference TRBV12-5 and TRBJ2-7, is DARVTQTPRHKVTEMGQEVTMRCQPILGHNTVFWYRQTMMQGLELLAYFRNRAPLDDSGMPKDRFSAEMPDATLATLKIQPSEPRDSAVYFCASGLVGTGGQYFGPGTRLTVT.

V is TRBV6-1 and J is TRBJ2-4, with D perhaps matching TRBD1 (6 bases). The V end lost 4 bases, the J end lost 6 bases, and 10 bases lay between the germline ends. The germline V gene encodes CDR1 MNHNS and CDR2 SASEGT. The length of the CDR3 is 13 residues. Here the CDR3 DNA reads TGTGCCAGCAGTGCAGGGGCGGGAAACATTCAGTACTTC. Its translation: CASSAGAGNIQYF.

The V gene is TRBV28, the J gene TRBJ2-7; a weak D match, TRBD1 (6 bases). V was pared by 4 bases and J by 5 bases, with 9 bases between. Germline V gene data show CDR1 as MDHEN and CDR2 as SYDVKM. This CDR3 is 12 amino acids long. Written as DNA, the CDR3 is TGTGCCAGCAGTTCCGACAGGCACGAGCAGTACTTC. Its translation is CASSSDRHEQYF.

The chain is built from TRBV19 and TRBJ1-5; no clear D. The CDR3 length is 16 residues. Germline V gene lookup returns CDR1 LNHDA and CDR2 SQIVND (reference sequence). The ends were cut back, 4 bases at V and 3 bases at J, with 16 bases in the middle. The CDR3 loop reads CASSRTDGIANQPQHF. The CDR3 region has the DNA TGTGCCAGTAGTAGGACGGACGGGATAGCCAATCAGCCCCAGCATTTT. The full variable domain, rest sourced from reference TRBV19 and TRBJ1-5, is DGGITQSPKYLFRKEGQNVTLSCEQNLNHDAMYWYRQDPGQGLRLIYYSQIVNDFQKGDIAEGYSVSREKKESFPLTVTSAQKNPTAFYLCASSRTDGIANQPQHFGDGTRLSIL.

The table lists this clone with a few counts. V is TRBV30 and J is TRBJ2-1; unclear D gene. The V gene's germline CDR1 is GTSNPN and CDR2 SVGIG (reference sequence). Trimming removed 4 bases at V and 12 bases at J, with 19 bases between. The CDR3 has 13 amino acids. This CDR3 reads CAWTRYSRNGQFF. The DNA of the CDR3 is TGTGCCTGGACCCGGTACAGCCGTAACGGGCAGTTCTTC.

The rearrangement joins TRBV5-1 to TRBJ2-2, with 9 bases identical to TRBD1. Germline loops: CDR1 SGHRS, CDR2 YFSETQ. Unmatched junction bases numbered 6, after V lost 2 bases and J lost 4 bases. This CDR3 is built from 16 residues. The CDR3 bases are TGCGCCAGCAGCTTCACAGGGGGCTCTGGCACCGGGGAGCTGTTTTTT. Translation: CASSFTGGSGTGELFF.

The CDR3 coding sequence is TGTGCCAGCAGTGAACCCCCGGGGGTAGATACAGATACGCAGTATTTT. Translated, it gives CASSEPPGVDTDTQYF. The chain carries TRBV6-1 and TRBJ2-3; D perhaps matches TRBD2 (6 bases). V was shortened by 2 bases and J by 3 bases, with 15 bases between the two germline ends. There are 16 residues in the CDR3. Germline V lookup: CDR1 MNHNS, CDR2 SASEGT.

The CDR3 DNA reads TGTGCCAGCAGCGTGACAGGGCAGGATGAGCAGTTCTTC. It translates to CASSVTGQDEQFF. This sequence joins TRBV5-4 and TRBJ2-1; 7 nucleotides agree with TRBD1. V dropped 4 bases and J dropped 8; count of bases not matched to a gene: 6. The CDR3 covers 13 residues. Germline-derived CDR1 and CDR2 are SGHNT and YYREEE (reference sequence).